A selection of T cell receptor beta chains follows, all from one sample in a study of cytotoxic CD8 clonotypes in ibrutinib-treated CLL. TCRdb keeps only in-frame clones here, not all; method: immunoSEQ multiplex PCR. This repertoire shows approximately 50,000 clones, about 65% found once; its top ten account for roughly 45%. The sample consisted of PBMCs, taken after 12 months of ibrutinib treatment. Receptors originate from a human donor with chronic lymphocytic leukemia. Each CDR3 is given with its conserved first and last residue. Each record gives: J gene, clone size, V gene, CDR3 length, D gene, CDR3 DNA, CDR3 protein. A D gene is named only where the DNA matches it firmly. A clone size is listed for some rows: how often the clone was seen (once, few, many), or a class if it is expanded.

TRBJ2-2	NA	TRBV7-9	15	TRBD1	TGTGCCAGCAGCTTAAGGGACAGCTACACCGGGGAGCTGTTTTTT	CASSLRDSYTGELFF
TRBJ1-2	few	TRBV30	14	NA	TGTGCCTGGAGTGGTGTCCGGGAACAGGGAGGCTACACCTTC	CAWSGVREQGGYTF
TRBJ2-7	NA	TRBV7-3	14	TRBD2	TGTGCCAGCAGCCGTGGCGGGAGCGCCGACGAGCAGTACTTC	CASSRGGSADEQYF
TRBJ2-7	few	TRBV27	13	NA	TGTGCCACCGGACAGCCCTACTCCTACGAGCAGTACTTC	CATGQPYSYEQYF
TRBJ1-1	NA	TRBV29-1	13	NA	TGCAGCGTTCGACCTACAGGGAACACTGAAGCTTTCTTT	CSVRPTGNTEAFF
TRBJ2-7	NA	TRBV2	18	TRBD2	TGTGCCAGCAGTGAGGCCGGGTGGACTAGCGGGAGGGCCCACGAGCAGTACTTC	CASSEAGWTSGRAHEQYF
TRBJ1-2	few	TRBV14	13	TRBD1	TGTGCCAGCAGCCGACAGGGAAGCTATGGCTACACCTTC	CASSRQGSYGYTF
TRBJ2-3	once	TRBV5-4	16	NA	TGTGCCAGCAGCTTTTTAGTAGGGGGTAGCACAGATACGCAGTATTTT	CASSFLVGGSTDTQYF
TRBJ2-3	NA	TRBV5-1	17	TRBD2	TGCGCCAGCAGCCCCAGCGGGAGGCCGGGGGGCACAGATACGCAGTATTTT	CASSPSGRPGGTDTQYF
TRBJ1-2	NA	TRBV19	15	NA	TGTGCCAGTAAGGGCAGGGGTGGGTCCGACTATGGCTACACCTTC	CASKGRGGSDYGYTF
TRBJ2-7	NA	TRBV6-5	16	TRBD2	TGTGCCAGCAGTTATCGACCCGGGACTAGCGTTCCCGAGCAGTACTTC	CASSYRPGTSVPEQYF
TRBJ2-7	NA	TRBV28	12	NA	TGTGCCAGCAGAAGTTCCACCTACGAGCAGTACTTC	CASRSSTYEQYF
TRBJ2-7	NA	TRBV13	19	TRBD2	TGTGCCAGCAGCCCTTTAGGGAAGTGGGGGACTAGCGGGAGGTACGAGCAGTACTTC	CASSPLGKWGTSGRYEQYF
TRBJ1-2	NA	TRBV30	13	NA	TGTGCCTGGATTTCTGGCTCTAACTATGGCTACACCTTC	CAWISGSNYGYTF
TRBJ2-3	NA	TRBV19	14	NA	TGTGCCAGTAGCCGAACTTCGCGCACAGATACGCAGTATTTT	CASSRTSRTDTQYF
TRBJ1-4	NA	TRBV5-1	16	NA	TGCGCCAGCAGCGCAGCTTGGGGGCGCACTAATGAAAAACTGTTTTTT	CASSAAWGRTNEKLFF
TRBJ2-7	NA	TRBV30	13	TRBD2	TGTGCCTGGAGTTCCGGGACTAGCGGCGAGCAGTACTTC	CAWSSGTSGEQYF
TRBJ1-4	NA	TRBV11-2	14	NA	TGTGCCAGCAGCTTCGGGACAAGGAATGAAAAACTGTTTTTT	CASSFGTRNEKLFF
TRBJ2-3	NA	TRBV30	17	TRBD2	TGTGCCTGGAGTGTGGAGGGTAGCGGGAGGATCACAGATACGCAGTATTTT	CAWSVEGSGRITDTQYF
TRBJ2-2	few	TRBV2	14	NA	TGTGCCAGCAGTTGGGGCTCGAACACCGGGGAGCTGTTTTTT	CASSWGSNTGELFF
TRBJ1-2	NA	TRBV5-6	13	NA	TGTGCCAGCAGCTTGGAGCAGTCTAATTACTACACCTTC	CASSLEQSNYYTF
TRBJ2-3	NA	TRBV27	12	TRBD1	TGTGCCAGCAGTTGGCCGGGACAGGGGCCGTATTTT	CASSWPGQGPYF
TRBJ1-5	NA	TRBV2	15	NA	TGTGCCAGCAGTGTCAGGCCGGGAGGCAATCAGCCCCAGCATTTT	CASSVRPGGNQPQHF
TRBJ2-7	few	TRBV19	17	TRBD2	TGTGCCAGTAGTATAGTCCGGACTAGCGGGAGTTCCTACGAGCAGTACTTC	CASSIVRTSGSSYEQYF
TRBJ2-1	medium-sized	TRBV2	13	NA	TGTGCCAGCAGTCCCCAGGGTTTCAATGAGCAGTTCTTC	CASSPQGFNEQFF